This T cell receptor (beta chain) was recovered during a study of T cell repertoires in cytomegalovirus infection. Across the whole study: CMV infection together with matching HLA type was indicated by public TCR beta signatures.

General observations from the study: HLA-C-restricted CMV clonotypes gave the most frequent clonotype in two of eight donors. The study identified carriers of CMV plus the relevant HLA from cumulative public TCR beta family frequency.

This CDR3 has 13 amino acids. The germline V and J ends were trimmed by 10 bases and 5 bases, with 17 bases remaining between them. CDR1 MNHEY and CDR2 SVGAGI come from the germline V gene. Using its own MiXCR run on the reads, TCRdb lists one record per CDR3 protein. This table has 700,000 to 850,000 distinct CDR3 sequences, less than 35% appearing once. This clonotype was detected ten times or more. Its antigen is as yet unknown. Sequenced here: cultured CD8+ T cells from PBMCs, sampled from culture after CMV antigen stimulation. This TCR was sampled from a human donor in good health (CMV status not recorded). Some clones in this sample may be carry-over from other donors' samples. The chain links TRBV6-5 to TRBJ1-1; no reliable D call. The CDR3 reads CATAGPGGTEAFF. CDR3 in DNA: TGTGCCACCGCCGGCCCAGGCGGGACTGAAGCTTTCTTT.